This TCR beta chain is drawn from a study of cytomegalovirus exposure and HLA in healthy donors. For the study at large: In a previous analysis, around 110 million unique TCR beta sequences were found from about 179 million T cells. Study results and limitations: Cytomegalovirus-associated status was assigned to roughly 160 TCR beta chains. Highly shared sequence variants in one cluster were likely a sequencing artifact. Presence/absence analyses assumed roughly uniform sequencing depth across donors, which may not hold.

Looked up from germline, CDR1 is LNHDA and CDR2 is SQIVND (reference sequence). Trimming removed 4 bases at V and 4 bases at J, with 9 bases between. This CDR3 is built from 13 residues. 13 Jbeta primers and 60 Vbeta primers were used for the PCR. Assay: immunoSEQ multiplex PCR; the TCRdb copy retains only in-frame clones and omits some. In the table there are roughly 60,000 clones, around three quarters of which are singletons. Comments on this clone: As yet, its antigen is unknown.

The origin of this receptor is a woman between 35 and 50 years old in good health and CMV-seropositive. The sample comprised PBMCs. The chain employs TRBV19 and TRBJ2-3; no clear D. This CDR3 reads CASSTRSSDTQYF. DNA for the CDR3: TGTGCCAGTAGTACCCGTAGTTCAGATACGCAGTATTTT.